This T cell receptor (beta chain) was recorded in a study of blood T cell repertoires in COVID-19. Study-wide background: T cells, B-cell-depleted T cells, or PBMCs provided the cDNA or gDNA that served as material.

Profiled with immunoSEQ multiplex PCR; TCRdb holds only in-frame clones, not every one. In the table there are 350,000 or so clones, about 83% of which are singletons. This clone was detected a few times. The germline gives CDR1 MNHEY, CDR2 SVGAGI. The CDR3 is 13 residues long. V lost 6 bases and J lost 5; bases outside the gene matches: 5. The receptor was isolated from a man aged 30-40 years with active or convalescent COVID-19. Source material: peripheral blood. This chain uses TRBV6-5 with TRBJ2-7, with 9 bases that match TRBD1. The CDR3 region is CASRDRGKHEQYF. The CDR3 region has the DNA TGTGCCAGCAGGGACAGGGGAAAGCACGAGCAGTACTTC.